The clone carrying this T cell receptor beta chain was detected ten times or more. In germline, CDR1 is SEHNR, CDR2 FQNEAQ (reference sequence). The CDR3 sequence is 14 residues long. V lost 7 bases to trimming and J lost 3 bases, with 12 bases between them. TCRdb reprocessed the RT-PCR reads via MiXCR and lists one record per CDR3 protein. The profile shows approximately 720,000 distinct CDR3 sequences, 13% to 15% of them singletons. The sequencing sample was made of memory CD4+ T cells from blood. This chain links TRBV7-9 with TRBJ2-2; D is unresolved. The receptor's source is a female donor in good health, serving as a healthy control. DNA of the CDR3: TGTGCCAGCACGCAAGGCCCTCACACCGGGGAGCTGTTTTTT. Its protein product is CASTQGPHTGELFF. The full variable domain, in which reference TRBV7-9 and TRBJ2-2 provide the parts outside the CDR3, is DTGVSQNPRHKITKRGQNVTFRCDPISEHNRLYWYRQTLGQGPEFLTYFQNEAQLEKSRLLSDRFSAERPKGSFSTLEIQRTEQGDSAMYLCASTQGPHTGELFFGEGSRLTVL.